This T cell receptor beta chain stems from a study of T cell responses to AZD1222 COVID-19 vaccine. The data were produced by immunoSEQ multiplex PCR, yet TCRdb's version contains in-frame clones alone and is incomplete. The sample yields about 150,000 clones, approximately 92% seen once. V was clipped by 3 bases and J by 0 bases, with 16 bases between them. The CDR3 runs 16 residues. Germline V lookup: CDR1 SGHDT, CDR2 YYEEEE. Recipients boosted at about 4 weeks or about 12 weeks are pooled. Study findings and constraints: A mostly white British donor set with more females was recruited, and clonal diversity was possibly underestimated. Recipients of AZD1222 seropositive at baseline numbered only 5 to 7. The study sampled repertoires only after the peak T cell response.

Turning to this clone: Its target is unknown.

This clonotype originated in an adult who received the AZD1222 COVID-19 vaccine. Sequenced material: peripheral blood, taken 28 days after the second AZD1222 dose. V is TRBV5-6 and J is TRBJ2-7; D may be TRBD2 (5 bases). CDR3 region: CASSSNWAGPSYEQYF. For the CDR3, the DNA is TGTGCCAGCAGCTCAAATTGGGCGGGTCCCTCCTACGAGCAGTACTTC.